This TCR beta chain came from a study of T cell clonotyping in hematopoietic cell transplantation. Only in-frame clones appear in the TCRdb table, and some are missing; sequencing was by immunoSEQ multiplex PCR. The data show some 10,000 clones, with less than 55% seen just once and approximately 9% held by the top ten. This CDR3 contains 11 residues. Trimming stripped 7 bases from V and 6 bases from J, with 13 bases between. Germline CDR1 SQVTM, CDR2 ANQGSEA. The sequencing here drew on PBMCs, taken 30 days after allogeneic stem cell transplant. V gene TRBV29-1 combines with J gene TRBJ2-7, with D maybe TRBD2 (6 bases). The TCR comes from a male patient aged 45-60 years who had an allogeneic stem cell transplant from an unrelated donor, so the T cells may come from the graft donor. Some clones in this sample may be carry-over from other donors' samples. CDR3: CSASGQGEQYF. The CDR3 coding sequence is TGCAGCGCGAGCGGGCAAGGCGAGCAGTACTTC.